The rows below give T cell receptor beta chains drawn from one sample of a study of T-cell reconstitution after alpha-beta-depleted transplantation in children. Each CDR3 protein gets one entry after TCRdb re-called the PCR reads with MiXCR. The data show almost 600,000 distinct CDR3 sequences, 27% seen once. Here the sequenced sample was PBMCs, taken before TCRalphabeta/CD19-depleted stem cell transplant. The receptor source for this set is a boy under two years old with Wiskott-Aldrich syndrome, due to receive a stem cell transplant. CDR3s include the opening cysteine and the closing phenylalanine or tryptophan. D genes are given only for firm matches. Clone sizes are given selectively: once, few, many, or a class where the clone is expanded.

j_call | d_call | clone_size | v_call | cdr3_nt | cdr3_aa
TRBJ2-7 | NA | few | TRBV7-9 | TGTGCCAGCAGACAGGGAAGGCTCAGCGGGGTCTCCTACGAGCAGTACTTC | CASRQGRLSGVSYEQYF
TRBJ1-1 | NA | NA | TRBV20-1 | TGCAGTGCCAGAGAGACAGTCTACACTGAAGCTTTCTTT | CSARETVYTEAFF
TRBJ2-1 | NA | NA | TRBV6-5 | TGTGCCAGCAGTTACTCCCTTGGACTAAGCTCCTACAATGAGCAGTTCTTC | CASSYSLGLSSYNEQFF
TRBJ2-1 | TRBD2 | NA | TRBV12-3/TRBV12-4 | TGTGCCAGCAGCTTCTCCCTGACTAGCGGGCCTTACAATGAGCAGTTCTTC | CASSFSLTSGPYNEQFF
TRBJ2-3 | NA | few | TRBV12-3/TRBV12-4 | TGTGCCAGCAGTTCCGGGATAGATGGGGATTTTCATACGCAGTATTTT | CASSSGIDGDFHTQYF
TRBJ2-7 | NA | few | TRBV5-1 | TGCGCCAGCAGCTTGGTCCAGCGGAATTTCTACGAGCAGTACTTC | CASSLVQRNFYEQYF
TRBJ1-1 | TRBD1 | few | TRBV5-1 | TGCGCCAGCCGAAGGACAGGCCGGGACACTGAAGCTTTCTTT | CASRRTGRDTEAFF
TRBJ1-2 | NA | NA | TRBV20-1 | TGCAGTGCTAGAGTCTTCCACGGCCACTATGGCTACACCTTC | CSARVFHGHYGYTF
TRBJ2-3 | TRBD2 | once | TRBV7-8 | TGTGCCAGCAGCCAAGAAGAACGGACTAGCGGGACAGATACGCAGTATTTT | CASSQEERTSGTDTQYF
TRBJ2-3 | NA | NA | TRBV7-9 | TGTGCCAGCAGATGGAAGAGCACAGATACGCAGTATTTT | CASRWKSTDTQYF
TRBJ2-2 | NA | NA | TRBV4-2 | TGTGCCAGCAGCCAACAGGGCAGCGCGAACACCGGGGAGCTGTTTTTT | CASSQQGSANTGELFF
TRBJ2-1 | NA | NA | TRBV24-1 | TGTGCCACCAGTGACTACAACAATGAGCAGTTCTTC | CATSDYNNEQFF
TRBJ2-1 | TRBD2 | NA | TRBV30 | TGTGCCTGGAGTCCCGGACTAGCGGGACTGTTCTTC | CAWSPGLAGLFF
TRBJ2-3 | NA | NA | TRBV6-1 | TGTGCCAGCAGTGAAGTAACAGGAGTGGTGGATACGCAGTATTTT | CASSEVTGVVDTQYF
TRBJ2-3 | NA | NA | TRBV20-1 | TGCAGTGCTAGCGGGAGTCCCCCTCTAGATACGCAGTATTTT | CSASGSPPLDTQYF